This T cell receptor beta chain was sequenced in a study of cytomegalovirus exposure and HLA in healthy donors. General study findings and limits: Association of 17,000 or so TCR beta sequences with HLA alleles was found at 0.05 false discovery rate in a later analysis.

PCR primers comprised 60 Vbeta and 13 Jbeta primers. Method: immunoSEQ multiplex PCR; TCRdb's copy keeps in-frame clones and lacks some. This sample has more than 90,000 clones; roughly four fifths occur once, and the top ten carry around 7.2%. Worth noting for this clone: The antigen remains undetermined.

J was trimmed by 5 bases and V by 5 bases; bases with no gene match: 5. The CDR3 has 14 residues. The V gene's germline CDR1 is SGHVS and CDR2 FQNEAQ. The clonotype originates from a female donor in good health and CMV-seronegative. The rearrangement uses TRBV7-8 and TRBJ2-1; TRBD2 matches 8 bases. The sample taken for sequencing was PBMCs. The CDR3 spells CASSHGGAHNEQFF. In nucleotides, the CDR3 is TGTGCCAGCAGCCACGGGGGGGCCCACAATGAGCAGTTCTTC.